This T cell receptor beta chain was captured by sequencing in a study of blood T cell repertoires in COVID-19. Study in general: The United States, Italy and Spain were the sources of the acute and convalescent COVID-19 samples.

The length of the CDR3 is 13 residues. V was cut by 0 bases and J by 3 bases, with 8 bases left in between. The germline CDR1 and CDR2 sequences are GTSNPN and SVGIG (reference sequence). Some clones are missing from TCRdb's copy, which holds only in-frame ones; the method was immunoSEQ multiplex PCR. The sample lists about 120,000 clones; around nine tenths were seen once. This TCR was recovered from a man aged 35-49 years with acute or convalescent COVID-19. The rearrangement links TRBV30 to TRBJ2-5, with D tentatively TRBD1 (6 bases). Sequencing input: peripheral blood. This CDR3 reads CAWSVGAEETQYF. CDR3 DNA sequence: TGTGCCTGGAGTGTGGGGGCGGAAGAGACCCAGTACTTC.